Listed below are T cell receptor beta chains from one sample, sequenced in a study of identifying expanded T cells in peripheral blood. TCRdb's copy holds only in-frame clones and misses some; the assay was immunoSEQ multiplex PCR. The sample includes about 110,000 clones, around 90% of them seen just once. Sequenced material: blood. The receptors stem from a person between 18 and 75 years old in good health. Each CDR3 is given with its conserved first and last residue. The order of the fields is V gene, clone size, D gene, J gene, CDR3 protein, CDR3 DNA. The D gene is left open where the match is weak. Not all rows give a size; the values are once, few, many and, for expanded clones, a class.

>TRBV25-1|.|.|TRBJ1-4
CASRGTSGATNEKLFF
TGTGCCAGCAGGGGGACCTCGGGAGCAACTAATGAAAAACTGTTTTTT
>TRBV19|.|.|TRBJ1-5
CASRLRGVGDQPQHF
TGTGCCAGTAGATTGAGAGGGGTCGGGGATCAGCCCCAGCATTTT
>TRBV7-9|.|TRBD2|TRBJ2-1
CASSSGRGDFDEQFF
TGTGCCAGCAGCTCTGGTCGGGGGGACTTCGATGAGCAGTTCTTC
>TRBV21-1|.|.|TRBJ1-1
CASSTPREGCSNTEAFF
TGTGCCAGCAGCACCCCGAGGGAGGGGTGCTCGAACACTGAAGCTTTCTTT
>TRBV7-2|.|.|TRBJ2-2
CASSFSFRGLSVGELFF
TGTGCCAGCAGCTTCTCCTTCCGGGGCCTAAGCGTCGGGGAGCTGTTTTTT
>TRBV6-6|.|TRBD1|TRBJ2-1
CASTLGTGNNEQFF
TGTGCCAGCACTCTAGGGACAGGGAACAATGAGCAGTTCTTC
>TRBV7-9|.|.|TRBJ1-1
CASRPGRNTEAFF
TGTGCCAGCAGACCGGGACGGAACACTGAAGCTTTCTTT
>TRBV10-2|.|.|TRBJ2-2
CASSERGSFDTGELFF
TGCGCCAGCAGTGAGCGGGGGAGTTTTGACACCGGGGAGCTGTTTTTT
>TRBV18|.|.|TRBJ2-7
CASSPSDIPSEQYF
TGTGCCAGCTCACCATCAGATATCCCATCCGAGCAGTACTTC
>TRBV19|.|TRBD1|TRBJ1-1
CASTLRDREAFF
TGTGCCAGTACCCTACGGGACAGGGAAGCTTTCTTT
>TRBV7-9|.|.|TRBJ1-2
CASSLATQGSRDGYTF
TGTGCCAGCAGCTTGGCAACACAGGGCTCGAGAGATGGCTACACCTTC
>TRBV28|once|.|TRBJ2-7
CASSKTGLDRPLVYEQYF
TGTGCCAGCAGTAAAACAGGGCTAGATAGGCCTCTGGTCTACGAGCAGTACTTC
>TRBV28|.|.|TRBJ2-5
CASSLNKETQYF
TGTGCCAGCAGTTTGAATAAAGAGACCCAGTACTTC
>TRBV7-2|.|TRBD2|TRBJ2-1
CASSATGTRPNNEQFF
TGTGCCAGCAGTGCTACCGGGACTAGACCTAACAATGAGCAGTTCTTC
>TRBV2|many|TRBD2|TRBJ2-7
CASSGSGGFYEQYF
TGTGCCAGCTCGGGTAGCGGGGGGTTCTACGAGCAGTACTTC
>TRBV29-1|once|.|TRBJ2-7
CSVGFGGGLREQYF
TGCAGCGTGGGGTTTGGAGGGGGTCTACGCGAGCAGTACTTC
>TRBV5-1|.|TRBD1|TRBJ2-5
CASSLAGQGETQYF
TGCGCCAGCAGCTTGGCCGGACAGGGAGAGACCCAGTACTTC
>TRBV7-6|.|TRBD2|TRBJ2-1
CASSSSGGANEQFF
TGTGCCAGCAGCTCTAGCGGGGGGGCCAATGAGCAGTTCTTC
>TRBV5-4|.|TRBD2|TRBJ2-7
CASSSRLAGNYEQYF
TGTGCCAGCAGCTCGAGACTAGCGGGGAACTACGAGCAGTACTTC
>TRBV9|.|.|TRBJ2-3
CASSATPRGDKEYF
TGTGCCAGCAGCGCGACCCCCCGGGGTGATAAGGAGTATTTT
>TRBV4-1|few|.|TRBJ1-5
CASSQAMVRGPQPQHF
TGCGCCAGCAGCCAAGCAATGGTAAGGGGTCCTCAGCCCCAGCATTTT
>TRBV5-1|.|.|TRBJ1-2
CASSLEEGRRGYTF
TGTGCCAGCAGCTTGGAGGAGGGGAGACGTGGCTACACCTTC
>TRBV21-1|.|.|TRBJ2-3
CASSKKTYGDTQYF
TGTGCCAGCAGCAAAAAGACTTACGGAGATACGCAGTATTTT
>TRBV9|few|.|TRBJ2-2
CASSVSPITGELFF
TGTGCCAGCAGCGTCAGCCCCATCACCGGGGAGCTGTTTTTT
>TRBV5-1|.|TRBD1|TRBJ1-2
CASSSQGAQGAGYTF
TGCGCCAGCAGCTCCCAGGGAGCACAGGGGGCTGGCTACACCTTC
>TRBV7-6|.|TRBD2|TRBJ2-7
CASSSDAGAPSEQYF
TGTGCCAGCAGCTCCGACGCGGGAGCACCTTCCGAGCAGTACTTC
>TRBV7-9|.|TRBD2|TRBJ2-7
CASSSTTSGYEQYF
TGTGCCAGCAGCTCTACGACTAGCGGCTACGAGCAGTACTTC
>TRBV18|.|TRBD2|TRBJ2-5
CASSPVGGTSATQYF
TGTGCCAGCTCACCGGTCGGGGGGACCTCAGCGACCCAGTACTTC
>TRBV4-1|.|TRBD1|TRBJ1-1
CASSQGARTEAFF
TGCGCCAGCAGTCAGGGGGCGCGGACTGAAGCTTTCTTT
>TRBV7-2|.|.|TRBJ2-7
CASSATTGHAYEQYF
TGTGCCAGCAGCGCCACGACAGGCCATGCCTACGAGCAGTACTTC
>TRBV28|.|TRBD1|TRBJ1-2
CASSLSDRAYGYTF
TGTGCCAGCAGTTTATCCGACAGGGCCTATGGCTACACCTTC
>TRBV5-1|.|.|TRBJ2-2
CASSLEGVPGITGELFF
TGCGCCAGCAGCTTGGAAGGGGTCCCGGGAATCACCGGGGAGCTGTTTTTT
>TRBV7-7|.|.|TRBJ1-2
CASGPIADSYGYTF
TGTGCCAGCGGCCCCATTGCAGACAGCTATGGCTACACCTTC
>TRBV19|few|TRBD1|TRBJ1-1
CASSLRQGPTEAFF
TGTGCCAGTAGTCTCCGACAGGGGCCCACTGAAGCTTTCTTT
>TRBV4-1|.|.|TRBJ1-2
CASSQVLTDYGYTF
TGCGCCAGCAGCCAAGTTTTGACAGACTATGGCTACACCTTC
>TRBV7-2|.|.|TRBJ2-3
CASSSRQPTDTQYF
TGTGCCAGCAGCTCAAGACAGCCCACAGATACGCAGTATTTT
>TRBV4-2|.|TRBD2|TRBJ2-1
CASSQDFSGPYNEQFF
TGTGCCAGCAGCCAAGATTTTAGCGGGCCTTACAATGAGCAGTTCTTC
>TRBV5-8|.|TRBD1|TRBJ2-7
CASSFRTGVSEQYF
TGTGCCAGCAGCTTTCGGACAGGGGTTTCCGAGCAGTACTTC
>TRBV7-9|.|TRBD2|TRBJ2-3
CASSLTGLETSTDTQYF
TGTGCCAGCAGCTTAACGGGACTAGAGACTAGCACAGATACGCAGTATTTT
>TRBV15|.|.|TRBJ1-4
CATSRDFNEKLFF
TGTGCCACCAGCAGAGACTTCAATGAAAAACTGTTTTTT
>TRBV5-1|few|.|TRBJ1-2
CASSLVGKGYTF
TGCGCCAGCAGCTTGGTGGGGAAGGGCTACACCTTC